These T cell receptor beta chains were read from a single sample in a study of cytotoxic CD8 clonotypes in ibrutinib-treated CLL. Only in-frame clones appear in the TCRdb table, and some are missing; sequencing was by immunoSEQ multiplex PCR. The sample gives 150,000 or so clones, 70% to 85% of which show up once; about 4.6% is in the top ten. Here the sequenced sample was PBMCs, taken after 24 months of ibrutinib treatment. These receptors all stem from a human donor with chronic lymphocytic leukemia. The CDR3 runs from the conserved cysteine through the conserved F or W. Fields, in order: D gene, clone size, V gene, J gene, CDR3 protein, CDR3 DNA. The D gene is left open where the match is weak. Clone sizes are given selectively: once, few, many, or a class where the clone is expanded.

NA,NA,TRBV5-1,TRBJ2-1,CASSLHPSDEQFF,TGCGCCAGCAGCTTGCATCCTTCCGATGAGCAGTTCTTC
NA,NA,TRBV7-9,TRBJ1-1,CASSFTEAFF,TGTGCCAGCAGCTTCACTGAAGCTTTCTTT
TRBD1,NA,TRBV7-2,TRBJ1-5,CASSPGTAKVGSNQPQHF,TGTGCCAGCAGCCCCGGGACAGCTAAGGTCGGGAGCAATCAGCCCCAGCATTTT
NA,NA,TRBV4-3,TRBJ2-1,CASRRGSEQFF,TGCGCCAGCAGAAGGGGGAGTGAGCAGTTCTTC
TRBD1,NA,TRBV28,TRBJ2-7,CASSFLSGGDEQYF,TGTGCCAGCAGTTTCCTCTCAGGGGGCGACGAGCAGTACTTC
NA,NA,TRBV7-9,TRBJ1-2,CASSLKPGNYGYTF,TGTGCCAGCAGCTTAAAACCAGGGAACTATGGCTACACCTTC
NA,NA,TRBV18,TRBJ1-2,CASSLGGTQSNYGYTF,TGTGCCAGCTCATTAGGCGGGACCCAAAGTAACTATGGCTACACCTTC
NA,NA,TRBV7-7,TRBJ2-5,CASSFMGETQYF,TGTGCTAGCAGCTTCATGGGGGAGACCCAGTACTTC
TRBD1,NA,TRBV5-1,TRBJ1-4,CASSGTGYKLFF,TGCGCCAGCAGCGGGACAGGGTACAAACTGTTTTTT
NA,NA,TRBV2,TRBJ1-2,CASSAREYGYTF,TGTGCCAGCAGTGCACGGGAGTATGGCTACACCTTC
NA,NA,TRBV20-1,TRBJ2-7,CSARPAYEQYF,TGCAGTGCTAGACCGGCGTACGAGCAGTACTTC
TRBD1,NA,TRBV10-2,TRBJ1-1,CASSDTGGTEAFF,TGCGCCAGCAGCGATACAGGGGGCACTGAAGCTTTCTTT
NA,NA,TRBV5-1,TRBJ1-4,CASSIGHSGGEKLFF,TGCGCCAGCAGCATTGGACACAGCGGAGGGGAAAAACTGTTTTTT
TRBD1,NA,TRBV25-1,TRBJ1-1,CASSSEGQANTEAFF,TGTGCCAGCAGTTCCGAGGGACAGGCGAACACTGAAGCTTTCTTT
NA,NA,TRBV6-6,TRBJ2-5,CASKRAETQYF,TGTGCCAGCAAAAGGGCGGAGACCCAGTACTTC
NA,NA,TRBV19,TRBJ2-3,CASSIHRGLSGKGDTQYF,TGTGCCAGTAGTATCCATAGGGGACTTTCAGGAAAGGGAGATACGCAGTATTTT
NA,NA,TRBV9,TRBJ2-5,CASSPWGGRGRETQYF,TGTGCCAGCAGCCCCTGGGGAGGACGGGGGCGGGAGACCCAGTACTTC
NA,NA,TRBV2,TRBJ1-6,CASLRYNSPLHF,TGTGCCAGCCTCCGGTATAATTCACCCCTCCACTTT
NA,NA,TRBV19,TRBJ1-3,CASVSSGNTIYF,TGTGCCAGCGTGAGCTCTGGAAACACCATATATTTT
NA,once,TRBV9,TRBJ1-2,CASSVDGRVNYGYTF,TGTGCCAGCAGCGTAGATGGAAGGGTTAACTATGGCTACACCTTC
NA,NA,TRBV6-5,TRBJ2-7,CASRRGLSSYEQYF,TGTGCCAGCCGGAGAGGGTTATCTTCCTACGAGCAGTACTTC
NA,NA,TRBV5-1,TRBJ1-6,CASSLFAGASPLHF,TGCGCCAGCAGCTTGTTTGCAGGGGCTTCACCCCTCCACTTT
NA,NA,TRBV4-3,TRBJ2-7,CASSQPRTVGYEQYF,TGCGCCAGCAGCCAACCAAGGACTGTCGGCTACGAGCAGTACTTC
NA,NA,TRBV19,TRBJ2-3,CASSPSSTDTQYF,TGTGCCAGTAGTCCCTCCTCAACAGATACGCAGTATTTT
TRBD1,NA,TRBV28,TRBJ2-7,CASSPIGRQGSYEQYF,TGTGCCAGCAGTCCGATAGGGAGACAGGGTTCCTACGAGCAGTACTTC
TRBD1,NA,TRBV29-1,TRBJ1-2,CSVSRDSYGYTF,TGCAGCGTATCCCGGGACAGCTATGGCTACACCTTC
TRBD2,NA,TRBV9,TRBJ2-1,CASNSGGADEQFF,TGTGCCAGCAATAGCGGGGGGGCCGATGAGCAGTTCTTC
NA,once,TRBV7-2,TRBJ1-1,CASSTQAVMNTEAFF,TGTGCCAGCAGCACGCAGGCTGTCATGAACACTGAAGCTTTCTTT
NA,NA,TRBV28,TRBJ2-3,CASSDSSTDTQYF,TGTGCCAGCAGTGACAGTAGCACAGATACGCAGTATTTT
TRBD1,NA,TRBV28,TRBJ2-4,CASSLPRTGGGIQYF,TGTGCCAGCAGTTTACCCAGGACAGGTGGGGGCATTCAGTACTTC
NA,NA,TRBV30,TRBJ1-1,CAGRRSLDTEAFF,TGTGCCGGCCGGAGGAGTCTCGACACTGAAGCTTTCTTT
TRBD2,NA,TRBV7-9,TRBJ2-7,CASRTSGSTYEQYF,TGTGCCAGCAGGACTAGCGGGAGTACCTACGAGCAGTACTTC
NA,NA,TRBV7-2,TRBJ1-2,CASSSHGSGGYTF,TGTGCCAGCAGCTCCCATGGATCCGGCGGCTACACCTTC
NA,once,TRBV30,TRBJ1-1,CAWSPRTEAFF,TGTGCCTGGAGTCCAAGGACTGAAGCTTTCTTT
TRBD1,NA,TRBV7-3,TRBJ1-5,CASSPGTVNQPQHF,TGTGCCAGCAGCCCGGGGACAGTCAATCAGCCCCAGCATTTT
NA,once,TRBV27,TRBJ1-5,CASRLHYSNQPQHF,TGTGCCAGCAGGCTCCACTATAGCAATCAGCCCCAGCATTTT
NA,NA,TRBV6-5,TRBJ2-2,CASSYAANTGELFF,TGTGCCAGCAGTTACGCAGCGAACACCGGGGAGCTGTTTTTT
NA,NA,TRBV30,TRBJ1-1,CAWSVALNTEAFF,TGTGCCTGGAGCGTAGCTTTGAACACTGAAGCTTTCTTT
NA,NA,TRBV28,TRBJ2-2,CASSPRTYGELFF,TGTGCCAGCAGTCCCCGGACCTACGGGGAGCTGTTTTTT
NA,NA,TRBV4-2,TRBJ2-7,CASSQDRFSYEQYF,TGTGCCAGCAGCCAAGATCGCTTCTCCTACGAGCAGTACTTC
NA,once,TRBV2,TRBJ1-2,CASSEGLGGGYTF,TGTGCCAGCAGTGAAGGGTTGGGGGGCGGCTACACCTTC
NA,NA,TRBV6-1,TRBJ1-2,CASSQDVDYGYTF,TGTGCCAGCAGCCAGGACGTGGACTATGGCTACACCTTC
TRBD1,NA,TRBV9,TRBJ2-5,CASSVVGTGGLGTQYF,TGTGCCAGCAGCGTAGTTGGGACAGGGGGCCTCGGGACCCAGTACTTC
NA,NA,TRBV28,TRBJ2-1,CALRGSANNEQFF,TGTGCCCTTAGGGGGAGTGCGAACAATGAGCAGTTCTTC
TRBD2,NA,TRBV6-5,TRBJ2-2,CACTASGSAGELFF,TGTGCCTGCACGGCTAGCGGGAGTGCCGGGGAGCTGTTTTTT
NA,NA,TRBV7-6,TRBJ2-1,CASSLERGAAEQFF,TGTGCCAGCAGCTTAGAACGGGGGGCGGCCGAGCAGTTCTTC
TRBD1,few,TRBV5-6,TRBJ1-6,CASSSWTGVNSPLHF,TGTGCCAGCAGCTCCTGGACAGGGGTGAATTCACCCCTCCACTTT
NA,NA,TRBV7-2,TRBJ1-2,CASSSYRVSNYGYTF,TGTGCCAGCAGCTCCTACAGGGTCTCGAACTATGGCTACACCTTC
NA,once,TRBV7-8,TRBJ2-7,CASSLLESEQYF,TGTGCCAGCAGCTTACTAGAAAGCGAGCAGTACTTC
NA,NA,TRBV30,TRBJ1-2,CAWSNGAGLRGYTF,TGTGCCTGGAGTAATGGGGCAGGGTTGAGGGGCTACACCTTC
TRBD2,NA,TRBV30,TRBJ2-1,CAWSVRAGGHPFAEQFF,TGTGCCTGGAGTGTACGGGCGGGGGGGCATCCCTTCGCCGAGCAGTTCTTC
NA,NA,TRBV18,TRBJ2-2,CASSPGGSTGELFF,TGTGCCAGCTCACCAGGGGGTTCCACCGGGGAGCTGTTTTTT
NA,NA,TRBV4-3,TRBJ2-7,CASSQDWITYEQYF,TGCGCCAGCAGCCAAGATTGGATCACCTACGAGCAGTACTTC